This T cell receptor (beta chain) is from a study of response to subunit inactivated influenza vaccine listed by TCRdb under 2018. A note on the overall study: Deep quantitative profiling of the T cell receptor repertoire was used in the study to follow responses to a trivalent subunit inactivated influenza vaccine.

CDR1 and CDR2 are drawn from the germline V gene: SGHRS, YFSETQ. V sheds 2 bases and J sheds 3 bases, leaving 6 bases between their ends. Including cysteine and phenylalanine, the CDR3 has 12 amino acids. The kept DNA is CDR3 alone, 36 bases in frame from the first base. Turning to this clonotype: Its antigen remains unidentified. It has no much larger one-base neighbor in the sample; base qualities were not kept.

Libraries were constructed by RT-PCR. TCRdb names Illumina HiSeq 2500 as the instrument used. TCRdb reworked the public reads: Q25 trimming with fastp, MiXCR clone assembly, productive beta chains retained. One record per CDR3 amino acid sequence lists the most common genes and DNA. The sample table contains about 540,000 distinct CDR3 sequences; only one count was recorded for approximately 22% of them. The leading ten clones occupy 2.5% to 3.5% of the sample. What the authors observed across the whole study: The authors proposed that each seasonal influenza vaccination may bring in only a limited number of new T cells.

These same data were also listed under a study on T cells expressing NK-cell markers. The second source states: The TCR beta cDNA libraries were made using 5'RACE template switching, a step that added both a universal primer site and unique molecular identifiers. Three sorted T-cell subsets (CD3+CD56+NKG2C+, CD3+CD56+NKG2C- and CD3+CD56-NKG2C+) from under ten donors had their TCR beta-chain repertoires profiled. Of the eight sequenced donors, seven were found to be HCMV-seropositive and one was found to be HCMV-seronegative. To restrict sorting to alphabetaTCR-expressing T cells, an anti-gammadeltaTCR antibody was added in several experiments. For five or six donors, the dominant CD3+CD56+NKG2C+ clonotypes were among the top 10 CD8+ clonotypes and accounted for roughly 1.0-7.5% of CD8+ T cells. Those dominant clonotypes were again the most abundant among CD3+CD56-NKG2C+ cells in four donors, at roughly 28.3-60.1%. Whether the expanded NKG2C-expressing T cell clones were specific for HCMV antigens was left unclear. Randomly selected healthy volunteers, three men and five women, were used as the eight sequenced donors. HCMV serostatus was determined by detecting HCMV-specific IgG in serum with a commercial ELISA kit. Peripheral blood mononuclear cells were isolated from blood by Ficoll density gradient centrifugation. Using Miltenyi isolation kits, CD4+ and CD8+ T cells were isolated from PBMC through magnetic immunoseparation. Synthesis of cDNA was primed from the TCR beta constant segment and was followed by two consecutive PCR amplification steps. Libraries were sequenced as 2 x 150 bp reads on Illumina HiSeq 2000/2500, MiSeq or NextSeq. MIGEC was used to demultiplex reads and group the reads by UMI, and MiTCR was used to assemble and quantify clonotypes. Only TCR cDNA sequences supported by at least two reads were kept to exclude erroneous sequences. The tcR package was used for downstream repertoire analysis, with clonotypes matched between fractions based on CDR3 nucleotide sequence plus V segment. VDJmatch was used to annotate antigen specificity against VDJdb, with one amino acid substitution in CDR3 allowed.

This clonotype was sampled from a man aged 50 to 59 who received an inactivated influenza vaccine. Donor details come from another sample of the same person, matched by shared clones. The V gene is TRBV5-1 and the J gene is TRBJ2-7; TRBD2 is a weak D gene call, 5 bases matching. The source material was CD4+ T cells sorted from PBMCs, sampled about 11 days after vaccination. The CDR3 here reads CASSFDYYEQYF. The DNA reads as follows: TGCGCCAGCAGCTTCGACTACTACGAGCAGTACTTC.